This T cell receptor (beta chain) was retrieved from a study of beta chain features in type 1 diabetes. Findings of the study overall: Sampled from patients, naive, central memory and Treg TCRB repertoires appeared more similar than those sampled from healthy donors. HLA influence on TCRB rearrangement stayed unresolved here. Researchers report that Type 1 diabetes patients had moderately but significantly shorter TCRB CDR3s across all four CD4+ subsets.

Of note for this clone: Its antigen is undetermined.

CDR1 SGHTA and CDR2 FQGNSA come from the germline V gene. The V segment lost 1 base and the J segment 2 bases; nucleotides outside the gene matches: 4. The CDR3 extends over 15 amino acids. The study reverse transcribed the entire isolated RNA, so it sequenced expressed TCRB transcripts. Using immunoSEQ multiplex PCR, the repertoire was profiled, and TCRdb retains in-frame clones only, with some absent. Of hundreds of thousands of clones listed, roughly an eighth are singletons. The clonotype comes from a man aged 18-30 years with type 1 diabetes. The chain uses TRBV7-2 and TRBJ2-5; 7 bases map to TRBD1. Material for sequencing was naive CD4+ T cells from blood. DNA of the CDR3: TGTGCCAGCAGCTTAGGAGACAGGGATCAAGAGACCCAGTACTTC. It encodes CASSLGDRDQETQYF. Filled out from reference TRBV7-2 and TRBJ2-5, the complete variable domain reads GAGVSQSPSNKVTEKGKDVELRCDPISGHTALYWYRQSLGQGLEFLIYFQGNSAPDKSGLPSDRFSAERTGGSVSTLTIQRTQQEDSAVYLCASSLGDRDQETQYFGPGTRLLVL.